Shown below are 31 T cell receptor beta chains from a single sample sequenced in a study of T-cell reconstitution after alpha-beta-depleted transplantation in children. Preparation of the TCRbeta library was carried out with unique molecular identifiers. One entry per CDR3 protein, called by TCRdb with MiXCR from the PCR reads. The sample holds hundreds of thousands of distinct CDR3 sequences, around 13% seen once. The specimen comprised PBMCs, sampled before TCRalphabeta/CD19-depleted stem cell transplant. The origin of the receptors is a girl under 10 years old with congenital amegakaryocytic thrombocytopenia, due to receive a stem cell transplant.

This clonotype was counted ten times or more. This chain links TRBV4-1 with TRBJ2-1; 7 bases match TRBD2. V lost 3 bases, J lost 5 bases, and 13 bases stayed unmatched. The CDR3 spans 17 residues. Germline assignment: CDR1 MGHRA and CDR2 YSYEKL. The CDR3 is CASSQLLATITNNEQFF. In DNA form, the CDR3 reads TGCGCCAGCAGCCAGCTACTAGCGACAATAACCAACAATGAGCAGTTCTTC.

This clonotype was detected only a few times. The chain links TRBV12-3 or TRBV12-4 to TRBJ2-5; 10 bases agree with TRBD2. The CDR3 has 17 residues. V shed 5 bases, J shed 6 bases, and the junction held 15 bases outside the gene matches. CDR3 protein: CASSHDPLGTSVKTQYF. CDR3 nucleotides: TGTGCCAGCAGTCACGACCCTCTCGGGACTAGCGTAAAGACCCAGTACTTC.

The CDR3 nucleotides read TGCAGCGTTGAACTAGCGGGAGGGCCCGAAGATACGCAGTATTTT. This sequence encodes CSVELAGGPEDTQYF. The rearrangement joins TRBV29-1 to TRBJ2-3; 12 bases match TRBD2. The germline V gene encodes CDR1 SQVTM and CDR2 ANQGSEA. The CDR3 spans 15 residues. With 2 bases clipped from V and 5 bases from J, the junction kept 5 bases outside the gene matches.

This clonotype was detected many times. The gene calls are TRBV27 and TRBJ2-2; 8 nucleotides agree with TRBD2. V lost 4 bases and J lost 1; bases outside the gene matches: 5. The CDR3 length is 16 residues. Germline V gene lookup returns CDR1 MNHEY and CDR2 SMNVEV (reference sequence). The CDR3, as DNA: TGTGCCAGCAGTTCCAGCGGGAGTCGGAACACCGGGGAGCTGTTTTTT. Protein sequence: CASSSSGSRNTGELFF.

V is TRBV20-1 and J is TRBJ2-5; 10 bases are a match to TRBD2. Unmatched junction bases numbered 5, after V lost 4 bases and J lost 6 bases. Per germline, CDR1 DFQATT and CDR2 SNEGSKA (reference sequence). The CDR3 spans 13 residues. The CDR3 DNA sequence: TGCAGTGCTATCGGACTAGCGGCCCAGACCCAGTACTTC. It specifies CSAIGLAAQTQYF.

The V gene is TRBV12-3 or TRBV12-4, the J gene TRBJ2-7; no reliable D call. The V end was cut by 3 bases, the J end by 0 bases, with 9 bases between. The length of the CDR3 is 14 residues. The CDR3 DNA is TGTGCCAGCAGTTTTGTACAGAGCTCCTACGAGCAGTACTTC. This gives the protein CASSFVQSSYEQYF.

This clonotype showed up many times. The chain employs TRBV29-1 and TRBJ2-3; 8 nucleotides line up with TRBD2. Germline V gives CDR1 SQVTM, CDR2 ANQGSEA. CDR3 size: 15 residues. With V trimmed by 6 bases and J by 0 bases, 8 bases remained unmatched. The CDR3 DNA follows: TGCAGCGTCCGACTTAGCGGGACTAGCACAGATACGCAGTATTTT. Amino acids: CSVRLSGTSTDTQYF.

This clonotype was counted ten times or more. CDR3 nucleotides: TGCGCCAGCAAGGACAGAGCGAACACTGAAGCTTTCTTT. Encoded protein: CASKDRANTEAFF. This chain links TRBV5-1 with TRBJ1-1; a weak D match, TRBD1 (6 bases). Trimming left V 6 bases short and J 1 base short, with 10 bases between. This CDR3 comprises 13 residues. Looked up from germline, CDR1 is SGHRS and CDR2 is YFSETQ.

The V call is TRBV7-3, the J call TRBJ2-1; 7 nucleotides match TRBD1. The germline gives CDR1 SGHTA, CDR2 FQGTGA. V shed 8 bases and J 0 bases; nucleotides not matched to a gene: 16. The CDR3 covers 18 residues. The CDR3: CASASLGGPNYSYNEQFF. The CDR3 bases are TGTGCCAGCGCCTCTCTAGGGGGCCCGAATTACTCCTACAATGAGCAGTTCTTC.

In this sample, this clonotype turned up many times. Here the CDR3 DNA reads TGCGCCAGCAGTGAGTCCGCTAGTGGCTATGAGCAGTTCTTC. It translates to CASSESASGYEQFF. This chain joins TRBV10-1 and TRBJ2-1; unclear D gene. Deletions cut 0 bases from V and 8 bases from J, with 11 bases between. The germline V gene encodes CDR1 WNHNN and CDR2 SYGVQD (reference sequence). This CDR3 is built from 14 residues.

Only a few counts were recorded for this clonotype. The chain joins TRBV21-1 to TRBJ1-2; the D call in the table, TRBD1, was not verified against the DNA. TRBV21-1 is recorded as a pseudogene. CDR3 length equals 11 residues. The CDR3 nucleotides read TGTGCCAGCCCGGGACAGTATGGCTACACCTTC. It is translated as CASPGQYGYTF.

This clonotype was observed at least ten times. The CDR3 is CASSFRDKGGELFF. The CDR3 DNA reads as TGTGCCAGCAGTTTCAGGGATAAGGGCGGGGAGCTGTTTTTT. The genes are TRBV12-3 or TRBV12-4 and TRBJ2-2; D possibly corresponds to TRBD1 (5 bases). Trimming removed 3 bases from V and 7 bases from J, with 12 bases in between. The CDR3 is 14 residues long.

This clonotype was observed a handful of times. The chain is built from TRBV30 and TRBJ2-7; tentatively, D is TRBD1 (5 bases). This CDR3 spans 13 amino acids. CDR1 is GTSNPN, CDR2 SVGIG, per germline (reference sequence). The V gene lost 0 bases and the J gene lost 4 bases, with 10 bases spanning the gap. CDR3 loop: CAWSVSGPYEQYF. The CDR3 DNA is TGTGCCTGGAGTGTATCAGGGCCATACGAGCAGTACTTC. Complete variable domain (other parts from reference TRBV30 and TRBJ2-7): SQTIHQWPATLVQPVGSPLSLECTVEGTSNPNLYWYRQAAGRGLQLLFYSVGIGQISSEVPQNLSASRPQDRQFILSSKKLLLSDSGFYLCAWSVSGPYEQYFGPGTRLTVT.

V and J are TRBV12-3 or TRBV12-4 and TRBJ2-2; possibly TRBD1 or TRBD2 for D (5 bases each). Trimming removed 5 bases at V and 0 bases at J, with 13 bases between. The CDR3 length is 16 residues. CDR3 nucleotides: TGTGCCAGCAGTCCCACGGGGCCCCCGAACACCGGGGAGCTGTTTTTT. It is translated as CASSPTGPPNTGELFF.

In its sample, this clonotype was seen a few times. This chain uses TRBV20-1 with TRBJ2-1; D perhaps matches TRBD2 (5 bases). The CDR3 loop spans 13 amino acids. V was shortened by 2 bases and J by 8 bases, with 13 bases between the two germline ends. Germline V gene data show CDR1 as DFQATT and CDR2 as SNEGSKA (reference sequence). CDR3 DNA: TGCAGTGCTAGATTTGAACCGCGGGATGAGCAGTTCTTC. It codes for CSARFEPRDEQFF.

This clonotype was recorded many times. The rearrangement joins TRBV5-8 to TRBJ1-2; D gene unclear. From germline, CDR1 is SGHTS and CDR2 YDEGEE. V lost 2 bases and J lost 8, with 4 bases in between. The CDR3 covers 10 residues. In DNA form, the CDR3 reads TGTGCCAGCAGCTTCGTCGGCTACACCTTC. Its protein product is CASSFVGYTF.

To note about this clonotype: Relative to the germline gene, one junction end is altered; a read error may explain this. The chain is built from TRBV7-6 and TRBJ2-1; D assignment may be TRBD1 or TRBD2 (5 bases each). This CDR3 is 15 amino acids long. CDR1 SGHVS and CDR2 FNYEAQ come from the germline V gene. The CDR3 coding sequence is TGTGCCAGCAGCCTCGGGACCCGTCCCCACAATGGGCAGTTCTTC. Encoded protein: CASSLGTRPHNGQFF. The variable domain in full, with the rest retrieved from reference TRBV7-6 and TRBJ2-1, is GAGVSQSPRYKVTKRGQDVALRCDPISGHVSLYWYRQALGQGPEFLTYFNYEAQQDKSGLPNDRFSAERPEGSISTLTIQRTEQRDSAMYRCASSLGTRPHNGQFFGPGTRLTVL.

This sequence joins TRBV15 and TRBJ2-3; TRBD2 might be the D (7 bases). CDR3 length equals 14 residues. Germline-derived CDR1 and CDR2 are LNHNV and YYDKDF (reference sequence). The V end was cut by 4 bases, the J end by 0 bases, with 8 bases between. The CDR3 loop is CATSKGGSTDTQYF. The CDR3 bases are TGTGCCACCAGCAAGGGGGGGAGCACAGATACGCAGTATTTT.

In its sample, this clonotype was seen many times. The genes are TRBV12-3 or TRBV12-4 and TRBJ2-6; possible D gene TRBD2, 6 bases. Deletions cut 8 bases from V and 1 base from J, with 21 bases between. This CDR3 region has 18 residues. CDR3 sequence reads: CASGEVAMGQSGANVLTF. CDR3 bases: TGTGCCAGCGGGGAGGTGGCAATGGGTCAGTCTGGGGCCAACGTCCTGACTTTC.

This clonotype appeared a few times. V usage is TRBV7-3 and J usage is TRBJ2-3, with 8 bases identical to TRBD2. Looked up from germline, CDR1 is SGHTA and CDR2 is FQGTGA. Losses at the gene ends were 2 bases for V and 4 bases for J; bases not matched to a gene: 5. CDR3 length: 15 amino acids. The DNA for the CDR3 is TGTGCCAGCAGCTTACGGAGCGGGAGCGCAGATACGCAGTATTTT. It specifies CASSLRSGSADTQYF.

This clonotype was picked up many times. The chain has TRBV7-3 and TRBJ2-3; 9 positions agree with TRBD2. In germline, CDR1 is SGHTA, CDR2 FQGTGA. After removal of 1 base from V and 3 bases from J, the junction contained 5 bases not matched to a gene. This CDR3 has 16 amino acids. The CDR3 DNA reads as TGTGCCAGCAGCTTAATGACTAGCGGAGGAACAGATACGCAGTATTTT. The encoded protein is CASSLMTSGGTDTQYF. The complete variable domain, with remaining parts taken from reference TRBV7-3 and TRBJ2-3, reads GAGVSQTPSNKVTEKGKYVELRCDPISGHTALYWYRQSLGQGPEFLIYFQGTGAADDSGLPNDRFFAVRPEGSVSTLKIQRTERGDSAVYLCASSLMTSGGTDTQYFGPGTRLTVL.

This clonotype was recorded a few times. V and J are TRBV2 and TRBJ2-2; 12 bases match TRBD2. V trimming: 9 bases; J trimming: 0 bases; junction bases outside the gene matches: 5. The CDR3 runs to 16 residues. CDR1 SNHLY and CDR2 FYNNEI come from the germline V gene. The CDR3 reads CARTGTSGPNTGELFF. For the CDR3, the DNA is TGTGCCAGAACCGGGACTAGCGGGCCGAACACCGGGGAGCTGTTTTTT.

V and J are TRBV15 and TRBJ2-1; 11 positions match TRBD2. Trimming at V came to 6 bases and at J to 3 bases, leaving 4 bases not matched to a gene. The CDR3 is 15 amino acids. In germline, CDR1 is LNHNV, CDR2 YYDKDF (reference sequence). This chain's CDR3 is CATRPGTSGYNEQFF. In DNA form, the CDR3 reads TGTGCCACCAGGCCCGGGACTAGCGGCTACAATGAGCAGTTCTTC.

The chain joins TRBV5-1 to TRBJ2-7; 9 bases align to TRBD2. Per the germline V gene, CDR1 is SGHRS and CDR2 is YFSETQ. The CDR3 sequence is 16 residues long. V was clipped by 2 bases and J by 2 bases; unmatched bases: 8. CDR3 in DNA: TGCGCCAGCAGCTTATCGAAGACTAGCGGACCCTACGAGCAGTACTTC. It translates to CASSLSKTSGPYEQYF.

Concerning this clonotype: Given a much more abundant clone one base away, this may be a read error. The rearrangement links TRBV7-6 to TRBJ2-1; D perhaps matches TRBD2 (5 bases). This CDR3 is built from 17 residues. With 2 bases removed from V and 5 bases from J, the gap between germline ends came to 19 bases. Germline V gene lookup returns CDR1 SGHVS and CDR2 FNYEAQ. CDR3 bases: TGTGCCAGCAGCTTAATACTGCTAGCCTCCAAGAACAATGAGCAGTTCTTC. This gives the protein CASSLILLASKNNEQFF.

There are many counts of this clonotype. CDR3 loop: CASSESGQGEQYF. The CDR3 nucleotides read TGCGCCAGCAGTGAGTCGGGACAGGGCGAGCAGTACTTC. The V call is TRBV10-1, the J call TRBJ2-7; 9 bases are a match to TRBD1. V was pared by 0 bases and J by 6 bases, with 0 bases of the junction left unmatched. The germline gives CDR1 WNHNN, CDR2 SYGVQD (reference sequence). The CDR3 spans 13 residues.

J is TRBJ2-1 and V is TRBV28; 8 bases map to TRBD2. The junction had 7 bases not matched to a gene; V was cut back by 3 bases and J by 3 bases. CDR1 is MDHEN and CDR2 is SYDVKM in the germline V gene. There are 16 residues in the CDR3. The CDR3 DNA sequence: TGTGCCAGCAGTTTTAGTAGCGGGACGTACTACAATGAGCAGTTCTTC. Amino acids: CASSFSSGTYYNEQFF.

Comments on this clonotype: A much larger clone differs by one base, so this may be a read error. This chain links TRBV20-1 with TRBJ2-3, with 8 bases identical to TRBD2. Germline V lookup: CDR1 DFQATT, CDR2 SNEGSKA (reference sequence). V was pared by 6 bases and J by 6 bases, with 11 bases of the junction left unmatched. This CDR3 is 14 amino acids long. CDR3 DNA: TGCAGTGCATTGGTTAGCGGGACCCGGGATACGCAGTATTTT. Amino acids: CSALVSGTRDTQYF.

This clonotype was observed a handful of times. The chain uses TRBV12-3 or TRBV12-4 and TRBJ2-1; 7 bases match TRBD1. The CDR3 is 13 residues long. The V gene end was trimmed by 5 bases and the J gene end by 9 bases; junction bases not matched to a gene: 7. CDR3 in amino acids: CASSPTGLVEQFF. In DNA form, the CDR3 reads TGTGCCAGCAGTCCGACAGGGTTGGTTGAGCAGTTCTTC.

This clonotype was detected ten times or more. The DNA of the CDR3 is TGTGCCAGCAGCGTAGCCGAGCAGTACTTC. It encodes CASSVAEQYF. This chain uses TRBV9 with TRBJ2-7; D not resolved. The germline V gene has CDR1 SGDLS and CDR2 YYNGEE. Trimming took 0 bases from V and 6 from J, leaving 1 base between them. The CDR3 sequence is 10 residues long.

Note on this clonotype: A clone one base away is much larger, so this may be a read error. This chain connects TRBV7-2 to TRBJ2-5; D may be TRBD1 (5 bases). The germline V gene has CDR1 SGHTA and CDR2 FQGNSA. V gave up 3 bases and J gave up 5 bases, with 13 bases separating them. The CDR3 runs to 14 residues. The CDR3 DNA follows: TGTGCCAGCAGCTTCCCCATGTCAGGGGAGACCCAGTACTTC. Translated: CASSFPMSGETQYF.